A selection of T cell receptor beta chains follows, all from one sample in a study of CD8+ T cells in alopecia areata. The table came from immunoSEQ multiplex PCR; TCRdb's copy has only in-frame clones and leaves some out. The sample records 200,000 or so clones, 58% being singletons. This material consisted of CD4+ T cells sorted from blood, taken at week 24, from a patient treated with tofacitinib. These receptors were collected from a human donor with alopecia areata. CDR3s include the opening cysteine and the closing phenylalanine or tryptophan. The order of the fields is clone size, J gene, D gene, V gene, CDR3 DNA, CDR3 protein. A D gene is named only where the DNA matches it firmly. Rows give clone size only sometimes, using once, few, many, or a class for an expanded clone.

NA,TRBJ1-4,NA,TRBV4-3,TGCGCCAGCAGCGGAGTAGGTTGGCCTAATGAAAAACTGTTTTTT,CASSGVGWPNEKLFF
few,TRBJ1-6,NA,TRBV19,TGTGCCAGTAGTGTTCTACAGGGAAATAATTCACCCCTCCACTTT,CASSVLQGNNSPLHF
few,TRBJ2-2,NA,TRBV15,TGTGCCACCAGCAGAGAACAGGCGGTCACCGGGGAGCTGTTTTTT,CATSREQAVTGELFF
NA,TRBJ2-7,TRBD1,TRBV19,TGTGCCAGTGCACTGGGACAGGGTGCGTCCTACGAGCAGTACTTC,CASALGQGASYEQYF
few,TRBJ2-1,TRBD2,TRBV29-1,TGCAGCGTTAGGACTAGCGGGGGGGCCTACAATGAGCAGTTCTTC,CSVRTSGGAYNEQFF
NA,TRBJ1-1,NA,TRBV5-4,TGTGCCAGCAAATCGGGACAAACGAACACTGAAGCTTTCTTT,CASKSGQTNTEAFF
few,TRBJ2-4,NA,TRBV25-1,TGTGCCAGCAGTGGGGGGGCGGGAGCAAGTAACATTCAGTACTTC,CASSGGAGASNIQYF
once,TRBJ1-2,TRBD1,TRBV2,TGTGCCAGCACTAAAACGGACAGGTTTTTTAGTGGCTACACCTTC,CASTKTDRFFSGYTF
few,TRBJ2-5,TRBD1,TRBV29-1,TGCAGCGTTGAAACTTTAGACAGGGGTGGGCTAGAGACCCAGTACTTC,CSVETLDRGGLETQYF
NA,TRBJ2-3,TRBD2,TRBV5-4,TGTGCCAGCAGCCAAGGAGTAAGAGCGGGGGGCACAGATACGCAGTATTTT,CASSQGVRAGGTDTQYF
NA,TRBJ2-2,TRBD2,TRBV5-4,TGTGCCAGCAGCGTCCGTGGGCTAGAGAGGGAGGGGCTGTTTTTT,CASSVRGLEREGLFF
NA,TRBJ2-5,NA,TRBV5-1,TGCGCCAGCACTGATTTGGAGACCCAGTACTTC,CASTDLETQYF
few,TRBJ2-5,TRBD1,TRBV4-2,TGTGCCAGCAGCCAAGACCTAACCGGGACAGGGAGTCAAGAGACCCAGTACTTC,CASSQDLTGTGSQETQYF
NA,TRBJ2-4,NA,TRBV29-1,TGCAGCGTTGTCCAGGGAGCAAAAAACATTCAGTACTTC,CSVVQGAKNIQYF
NA,TRBJ2-7,NA,TRBV6-5,TGTGCCAGCAGTCGGGTTCGGGAGATAATCTACGAGCAGTACTTC,CASSRVREIIYEQYF
NA,TRBJ2-5,NA,TRBV7-2,TGTGCCAGCAGCTTGAGCGGCCAAGAGACCCAGTACTTC,CASSLSGQETQYF
NA,TRBJ2-7,TRBD1,TRBV5-1,TGCGCCAGCAGCTTGACCCCCGGACAGGGAATCTACGAGCAGTACTTC,CASSLTPGQGIYEQYF
NA,TRBJ1-5,NA,TRBV19,TGTGCCAGTAGTATTACTGCGGGTGCGGAGCCCCAGCATTTT,CASSITAGAEPQHF
NA,TRBJ2-5,TRBD2,TRBV27,TGTGCCAGCAGTCTAGCGGGAGACGGGAGAGGAAGAGAGACCCAGTACTTC,CASSLAGDGRGRETQYF
NA,TRBJ2-1,TRBD2,TRBV6-6,TGTGCCAGCAGCCTACTAGCGTACAATGAGCAGTTCTTC,CASSLLAYNEQFF
NA,TRBJ2-6,NA,TRBV5-1,TGCGCCAGCAGCTTGGCACCTGTATCTGGGGCCAACGTCCTGACTTTC,CASSLAPVSGANVLTF
NA,TRBJ2-5,NA,TRBV7-2,TGTGCCAGCAGCTTAGGACAGGCCACTCAGTACTTC,CASSLGQATQYF